This T cell receptor (beta chain) stems from a study of post-analysis software for immune sequencing data. General study points: With F measure, samples from one preparation batch clustered together strongly. Controls had lower frequencies than patients of about five TRBV segments, which included TRBV5-6, TRBV5-1 and TRBV20-1.

CDR1 and CDR2 (germline): SGHVS, FNYEAQ. The CDR3 has 20 amino acids. Tagging with unique molecular identifiers was a feature of the TCR beta cDNA libraries. Each batch of roughly 0.9 to 11 million T cells produced around 460,000 cDNA molecules. Each CDR3 protein gets one entry after TCRdb re-called the PCR reads with MiXCR. Altogether roughly 200,000 distinct CDR3 sequences are present, 29% being singletons, with the ten largest covering 3% to 3.5%. As to this clonotype: The antigen is unknown. The junction and the germline gene differ at one end; a read error may be behind it.

The receptor was isolated from a girl under 18 with multiple sclerosis. What was sequenced was blood. This sequence joins TRBV7-6 and TRBJ1-4, with D possibly TRBD1 on 5 matching bases. CDR3 region: CASSWAPRDGRSATNEELFF. Here the CDR3 DNA reads TGTGCCAGCAGCTGGGCCCCCCGGGACGGAAGATCGGCAACTAATGAAGAACTGTTTTTT. Full variable domain (outside the CDR3, taken from reference TRBV7-6 and TRBJ1-4): GAGVSQSPRYKVTKRGQDVALRCDPISGHVSLYWYRQALGQGPEFLTYFNYEAQQDKSGLPNDRFSAERPEGSISTLTIQRTEQRDSAMYRCASSWAPRDGRSATNEELFFGSGTQLSVL.